The 24 T cell receptor beta chains below all came from one sample that was sequenced in a study of cytomegalovirus exposure and HLA in healthy donors (dated by TCRdb to about 2017). Libraries came from the immunoSEQ multiplex PCR assay. TCRdb provides this immuneACCESS table in a form limited to in-frame rearrangements. Some clones are lacking; in checked studies, under half of them reflect an unresolved V gene, and why the rest are absent is not known. The table for this sample lists more than 95,000 clones; around 94% of them were counted only once. The top ten clones comprise 1% to 1.5% of the sample. Sequenced material: PBMCs. These receptor sequences come from a woman between 18 and 29 years old in good health and CMV-seronegative.

The chain employs TRBV11-2 and TRBJ2-5, with D maybe TRBD1 (6 bases). The germline V gene has CDR1 SGHAT and CDR2 FQNNGV. This CDR3 has 16 residues. V lost 0 bases and J 4 bases, leaving 15 bases between the germline ends. CDR3 residues: CASSLDRGGRGETQYF. CDR3 coding DNA: TGTGCCAGCAGCTTAGATAGGGGTGGCAGGGGAGAGACCCAGTACTTC.

The chain joins TRBV19 to TRBJ1-2; the D gene is possibly TRBD1 (5 bases). Germline assignment: CDR1 LNHDA and CDR2 SQIVND (reference sequence). V lost 7 bases and J lost 4, with 16 bases in between. This CDR3 region has 14 residues. This CDR3 reads CASTEPRAVYGYTF. The CDR3 DNA follows: TGTGCCAGTACAGAACCCAGGGCTGTCTATGGCTACACCTTC.

The CDR3 reads CASSTAGVTGELFF. The CDR3 bases are TGCGCCAGCAGCACAGCGGGGGTTACCGGGGAGCTGTTTTTT. The chain couples TRBV5-1 to TRBJ2-2, with TRBD2 matching 8 bases. The CDR3 covers 14 residues. Germline CDR1 and CDR2: SGHRS and YFSETQ. V gave up 4 bases and J gave up 5 bases; unmatched junction bases: 4.

Turning to this clone: The sample carries other DNA sequences with the same CDR3. V is TRBV4-1 and J is TRBJ1-5; 7 positions match TRBD1. J gave up 0 bases and V 2 bases, and 4 bases lay outside the gene matches. Germline CDR1 and CDR2: MGHRA and YSYEKL. CDR3 length equals 16 residues. CDR3 region: CASSQRTGDSNQPQHF. The CDR3 nucleotides read TGCGCCAGCAGCCAACGTACAGGGGATAGCAATCAGCCCCAGCATTTT.

This chain uses TRBV29-1 with TRBJ2-1, with D possibly being TRBD2 (6 bases). V was trimmed by 6 bases and J by 9 bases, leaving 18 bases between them. This CDR3 spans 13 amino acids. Germline V gene data show CDR1 as SQVTM and CDR2 as ANQGSEA. CDR3 protein: CSVDLGGATEQFF. The CDR3 DNA sequence: TGCAGCGTCGATTTGGGGGGAGCGACTGAGCAGTTCTTC.

The V call is TRBV7-9, the J call TRBJ1-2; D is perhaps TRBD1 (5 bases). CDR1 is SEHNR, CDR2 FQNEAQ, per germline (reference sequence). This CDR3 comprises 15 residues. The V end was cut by 5 bases, the J end by 1 base, with 14 bases between. CDR3 loop: CASSINGQGNYGYTF. CDR3 DNA sequence: TGTGCCAGCAGCATTAATGGCCAGGGTAACTATGGCTACACCTTC.

This clone was picked up one time. This rearrangement joins TRBV9 to TRBJ2-4; a possible D gene is TRBD1 (6 bases). This CDR3 is 17 amino acids long. The V end lost 3 bases, the J end lost 0 bases, and 16 bases lay between the germline ends. In germline, CDR1 is SGDLS, CDR2 YYNGEE. The DNA of the CDR3 is TGTGCCAGCAGCGGCAGTGGTGGGGGCCTAGCCAAAAACATTCAGTACTTC. Its protein product is CASSGSGGGLAKNIQYF.

J is TRBJ2-2 and V is TRBV9; 9 positions match TRBD1. The CDR3 consists of 17 residues. Germline CDR1 SGDLS, CDR2 YYNGEE. Trimming removed 0 bases from V and 7 bases from J; junction bases left unmatched: 10. CDR3 protein: CASSVADGTGSVGELFF. In DNA, the CDR3 is TGTGCCAGCAGCGTAGCCGATGGGACAGGGTCTGTCGGGGAGCTGTTTTTT. The entire variable domain, with the rest obtained from reference TRBV9 and TRBJ2-2, is as follows: DSGVTQTPKHLITATGQRVTLRCSPRSGDLSVYWYQQSLDQGLQFLIQYYNGEERAKGNILERFSAQQFPDLHSELNLSSLELGDSALYFCASSVADGTGSVGELFFGEGSRLTVL.

The chain couples TRBV18 to TRBJ1-5; 8 bases map to TRBD1. Trimming at V came to 3 bases and at J to 8 bases, leaving 9 bases not matched to a gene. The CDR3 consists of 15 residues. Germline-derived CDR1 and CDR2 are KGHSH and LQKENI. The CDR3 DNA follows: TGTGCCAGCTCACCGCAGGGGGCAGGGGACGAGCCCCAGCATTTT. Protein product: CASSPQGAGDEPQHF.

Written as DNA, the CDR3 is TGTGCCAGCAGTTTACCGGTTAGCGGGAGGAACTACAATGAGCAGTTCTTC. This encodes CASSLPVSGRNYNEQFF. V gene TRBV27 combines with J gene TRBJ2-1, with 10 positions matching TRBD2. The CDR3 totals 17 residues. J was trimmed by 3 bases and V by 2 bases; bases with no gene match: 7. Germline CDR1 reads MNHEY; CDR2 reads SMNVEV (reference sequence).

The J gene is TRBJ2-7, the V gene TRBV6-1; a possible D gene is TRBD2 (6 bases). CDR1 and CDR2 (germline): MNHNS, SASEGT. The CDR3 has 12 amino acids. Trimming removed 8 bases at V and 3 bases at J, with 11 bases between. The CDR3 is CASRGGYYEQYF. DNA for the CDR3: TGTGCCAGCCGAGGAGGGTACTACGAGCAGTACTTC.

The chain is built from TRBV29-1 and TRBJ1-1, with D uncertain. V lost 2 bases to trimming and J lost 1 base, with 2 bases between them. This CDR3 region has 11 residues. Germline V lookup: CDR1 SQVTM, CDR2 ANQGSEA. CDR3 sequence reads: CSVERNTEAFF. CDR3 DNA: TGCAGCGTTGAACGGAACACTGAAGCTTTCTTT.

The V and J genes are TRBV6-1 and TRBJ1-5; no reliable D call. V lost 2 bases to trimming and J lost 4 bases, with 12 bases between them. Germline V lookup: CDR1 MNHNS, CDR2 SASEGT. This CDR3 has 15 amino acids. The CDR3 sequence is CASSETYDPNQPQHF. In nucleotides, the CDR3 is TGTGCCAGCAGTGAAACCTACGATCCTAATCAGCCCCAGCATTTT.

This clone was seen once. The genes are TRBV2 and TRBJ2-1, with 7 bases aligning to TRBD2. Germline CDR1 SNHLY, CDR2 FYNNEI. The CDR3 length is 15 residues. Trimming cost V 6 bases and J 1 base; bases outside gene matches: 6. Written as DNA, the CDR3 is TGTGCCAGCAGGGGGGGGGAGATGTCCTACAATGAGCAGTTCTTC. Amino acid sequence: CASRGGEMSYNEQFF.

The J gene is TRBJ2-5, the V gene TRBV2; 7 bases fit TRBD1. V dropped 8 bases and J dropped 5; count of bases not matched to a gene: 11. The CDR3 covers 14 residues. CDR1 and CDR2 (germline): SNHLY, FYNNEI. CDR3 protein: CASAILQGHETQYF. In DNA, the CDR3 is TGTGCCAGCGCCATTTTACAGGGGCACGAGACCCAGTACTTC.

V usage is TRBV6-1 and J usage is TRBJ2-1; tentatively, D is TRBD2 (6 bases). V gave up 5 bases and J gave up 15 bases, with 17 bases separating them. The CDR3 extends over 12 amino acids. Looked up from germline, CDR1 is MNHNS and CDR2 is SASEGT. The CDR3 region is CASSIFGDSGFF. The CDR3, as DNA: TGTGCCAGCAGTATATTCGGGGACTCGGGGTTCTTC.

V usage is TRBV5-1 and J usage is TRBJ1-4; a possible D gene is TRBD1 (6 bases). This CDR3 has 16 amino acids. Germline V gene sequence: CDR1 SGHRS, CDR2 YFSETQ. With 0 bases removed from V and 8 bases from J, the gap between germline ends came to 17 bases. CDR3 nucleotides: TGCGCCAGCAGCTTGGAATGGGCAGGGGCTGGGGAAAAACTGTTTTTT. The encoded protein is CASSLEWAGAGEKLFF.

The rearrangement links TRBV6-6 to TRBJ1-1, with D perhaps TRBD1 (6 bases). This CDR3 comprises 13 residues. The germline V gene has CDR1 MNHNY and CDR2 SVGAGI (reference sequence). Trimming stripped 4 bases from V and 7 bases from J, with 13 bases between. CDR3 region: CASSSTRTDEAFF. The CDR3 DNA sequence: TGTGCCAGCAGTTCTACAAGGACAGATGAAGCTTTCTTT.

V and J are TRBV29-1 and TRBJ2-1; D might be TRBD2 (5 bases). CDR3 length equals 14 residues. The V end was cut by 5 bases, the J end by 7 bases, with 18 bases between. Germline V gene data show CDR1 as SQVTM and CDR2 as ANQGSEA. CDR3 coding DNA: TGCAGCGTTCTCCGGGGAACCTCCCGAAATGAGCAGTTCTTC. Residues: CSVLRGTSRNEQFF.

This chain's CDR3 is CASSDESISNQPQHF. The CDR3 bases are TGTGCCAGCAGTGATGAGAGTATTAGCAATCAGCCCCAGCATTTT. V is TRBV6-1 and J is TRBJ1-5; D gene ambiguous. This CDR3 comprises 15 residues. Germline V gives CDR1 MNHNS, CDR2 SASEGT. The ends were cut back, 3 bases at V and 0 bases at J, with 9 bases in the middle.

This sequence joins TRBV19 and TRBJ1-2; 8 nucleotides agree with TRBD1. The CDR3 has 15 residues. Germline CDR1 is LNHDA and CDR2 is SQIVND (reference sequence). Trimming removed 3 bases from V and 3 bases from J; junction bases left unmatched: 6. CDR3 loop: CASSIYRGTDYGYTF. CDR3 nucleotide sequence: TGTGCCAGTAGTATCTACAGGGGGACCGACTATGGCTACACCTTC.

This clone has only one observation. The J gene is TRBJ2-6, the V gene TRBV7-9; 8 nucleotides match TRBD1. The junction had 9 bases not matched to a gene; V was cut back by 6 bases and J by 2 bases. This CDR3 is 17 amino acids long. CDR1 and CDR2 from the germline V gene are SEHNR and FQNEAQ (reference sequence). The CDR3 region is CASSSTGAGAGANVLTF. CDR3 coding DNA: TGTGCCAGCAGTTCGACAGGGGCGGGCGCTGGGGCCAACGTCCTGACTTTC.

The rearrangement links TRBV5-8 to TRBJ1-1; D call uncertain. The germline V gene encodes CDR1 SGHTS and CDR2 YDEGEE. This CDR3 comprises 18 residues. V lost 1 base, J lost 0 bases, and 19 bases lay in between. Here the CDR3 reads CASSLFRSPYPLNTEAFF. CDR3 DNA: TGTGCCAGCAGCTTGTTTAGATCGCCGTACCCGTTGAACACTGAAGCTTTCTTT.

The chain carries TRBV27 and TRBJ2-1, with TRBD2 matching over 9 bases. Germline loops: CDR1 MNHEY, CDR2 SMNVEV (reference sequence). With 10 bases clipped from V and 15 bases from J, the junction kept 13 bases outside the gene matches. The CDR3 length is 12 residues. CDR3 amino acids: CATFSAGGPGFF. In nucleotides, the CDR3 is TGTGCCACCTTCTCTGCGGGAGGGCCTGGGTTCTTC.